The 28 T cell receptor beta chains listed next were all sequenced from one sample in a study of blood T cells in healthy people across ages. Next came a second PCR, run for about 6 to 11 cycles, which used a sample-barcoded 5' primer along with a J-beta primer mix. MiXCR was run by TCRdb on the 5' RACE reads, yielding one entry per CDR3 protein. The sample contains fewer than 700,000 distinct CDR3 sequences, around 48% of which appear only once. The sequencing input was blood. The receptor set was obtained from a man aged 80 or over in good health.

V usage is TRBV18 and J usage is TRBJ1-5; D uncertain. The CDR3 sequence is 14 residues long. Germline values: CDR1 KGHSH, CDR2 LQKENI. The germline V and J ends were trimmed by 4 bases and 4 bases, with 11 bases remaining between them. CDR3 sequence (DNA): TGTGCCAGCTCACGGGAGGTTGGTAATCAGCCCCAGCATTTT. It translates to CASSREVGNQPQHF.

V and J are TRBV27 and TRBJ2-7; 9 bases map to TRBD1. V lost 6 bases, J lost 0 bases, and 3 bases stayed unmatched. This CDR3 is 14 amino acids long. CDR1 MNHEY and CDR2 SMNVEV come from the germline V gene (reference sequence). In DNA form, the CDR3 reads TGTGCCAGCAGGGACAGGGGCCTCTCCTACGAGCAGTACTTC. This translates into CASRDRGLSYEQYF.

This clonotype was counted between two and nine times. The chain employs TRBV7-9 and TRBJ2-3; D is undetermined. Per the germline V gene, CDR1 is SEHNR and CDR2 is FQNEAQ (reference sequence). Trimming removed 1 base from V and 9 bases from J, with 5 bases in between. CDR3 length: 11 amino acids. CDR3 nucleotides: TGTGCCAGCAGCTTAGTAGGGACGCAGTATTTT. Its translation is CASSLVGTQYF.

This clonotype was counted once. CDR3 loop: CASTRSRGPSYEQYF. The CDR3 coding sequence is TGTGCCAGCACCCGGTCGCGAGGGCCTAGCTACGAGCAGTACTTC. The gene calls are TRBV21-1 and TRBJ2-7; the tabulated D call, TRBD2, remains unverified against the DNA. TRBV21-1 is an annotated pseudogene. This CDR3 has 15 residues.

Remarks on this clonotype: One end of the junction does not line up with germline, which may come from a read error. The V call is TRBV7-9, the J call TRBJ2-1; 12 bases map to TRBD2. Germline assignment: CDR1 SEHNR and CDR2 FQNEAQ (reference sequence). The CDR3 is 15 amino acids. In DNA form, the CDR3 reads TGTGCCGGCAGCTTGGAACTAGCGGGAGGCAATGAGCAGTTCTTC. This translates into CAGSLELAGGNEQFF.

This chain uses TRBV3-1 with TRBJ2-7, with TRBD2 as a possible D gene (6 bases). The V gene's germline CDR1 is LGHDT and CDR2 YNNKEL (reference sequence). The CDR3 spans 17 residues. Between the trimmed V and J ends, which lost 1 base and 1 base, there was a span of 17 bases. The CDR3: CASSQALSGTRSYEQYF. CDR3 nucleotide sequence: TGTGCCAGCAGCCAAGCGCTGTCCGGGACTCGGTCCTACGAGCAGTACTTC.

This chain links TRBV29-1 with TRBJ2-3; D is ambiguous. The CDR3 runs 13 residues. Trimming shortened V by 4 bases and J by 2 bases, and 10 bases separated the two germline ends. The germline CDR1 and CDR2 sequences are SQVTM and ANQGSEA. CDR3 sequence reads: CSVAQSITDTQYF. The CDR3 bases are TGCAGCGTTGCACAGAGTATCACAGATACGCAGTATTTT.

Concerning this clonotype itself: The germline gene is not matched at one end of the junction; a read error may be the cause. The chain joins TRBV7-9 to TRBJ1-4, with no clear D. The CDR3 is 11 residues long. Germline V gene lookup returns CDR1 SEHNR and CDR2 FQNEAQ (reference sequence). CDR3 coding DNA: TGCGCCAGCAGCTTCAGTGAAAAACTGTTTTTT. Translation: CASSFSEKLFF.

The rearrangement uses TRBV4-2 and TRBJ2-1; D uncertain. The CDR3 is made up of 17 amino acids. The V and J ends lost 3 bases and 0 bases respectively, with 15 bases between them. Germline CDR1 and CDR2: LGHNA and YNFKEQ. The CDR3 loop reads CASSQVLSVGSYNEQFF. CDR3 in DNA: TGTGCCAGCAGCCAGGTCCTGTCCGTGGGCTCCTACAATGAGCAGTTCTTC.

The V call is TRBV20-1, the J call TRBJ2-1; 10 bases map to TRBD2. The germline CDR1 and CDR2 sequences are DFQATT and SNEGSKA (reference sequence). This CDR3 comprises 16 residues. The junction had 15 bases not matched to a gene; V was cut back by 6 bases and J by 7 bases. The CDR3 sequence: CSAAPSAGGPYNEQFF. In nucleotides, the CDR3 is TGCAGTGCCGCACCCTCAGCGGGAGGGCCGTATAATGAGCAGTTCTTC.

The chain has TRBV10-3 and TRBJ2-3; 13 positions match TRBD2. J lost 3 bases, V lost 5 bases, and 11 bases had no gene match. The CDR3 spans 18 residues. CDR1 is ENHRY, CDR2 SYGVKD, per germline. DNA of the CDR3: TGTGCCATCAGTTCCGGGACTAGCGGGAAGGGAAGGACAGATACGCAGTATTTT. It is translated as CAISSGTSGKGRTDTQYF.

V gene TRBV20-1 combines with J gene TRBJ1-6, with D perhaps matching TRBD1 (6 bases). CDR3 length: 13 amino acids. Germline V lookup: CDR1 DFQATT, CDR2 SNEGSKA (reference sequence). Written as DNA, the CDR3 is TGCAGCCCTTTCGGACAGTCAGATTCACCCCTCCACTTT. Translating it yields CSPFGQSDSPLHF.

The chain joins TRBV20-1 to TRBJ2-5, with 11 bases matching TRBD2. Germline loops: CDR1 DFQATT, CDR2 SNEGSKA (reference sequence). This CDR3 is 14 amino acids long. V dropped 6 bases and J dropped 5; count of bases not matched to a gene: 8. The CDR3 sequence is CSAARLAGMETQYF. The CDR3 DNA sequence: TGCAGTGCCGCACGACTAGCGGGAATGGAGACCCAGTACTTC.

Written as DNA, the CDR3 is TGTGCCAGCAGCTTGAGAGGGTCGGGTTCACCCCTCCACTTT. This encodes CASSLRGSGSPLHF. The chain joins TRBV7-3 to TRBJ1-6; D is unclear. Trimming removed 3 bases at V and 9 bases at J, with 12 bases between. The CDR3 is 14 amino acids. Germline V gene sequence: CDR1 SGHTA, CDR2 FQGTGA.

This clonotype was observed a handful of times. CDR3 region: CASSLDRSSYNEQFF. CDR3 DNA: TGTGCCAGCAGCTTGGACAGAAGCTCCTACAATGAGCAGTTCTTC. The rearrangement links TRBV5-6 to TRBJ2-1; no clear D. From germline, CDR1 is SGHDT and CDR2 YYEEEE. CDR3 length: 15 amino acids. Trimming cost V 0 bases and J 0 bases, with 7 bases left between them.

The gene calls are TRBV20-1 and TRBJ1-5; 8 positions agree with TRBD1. The CDR3 contains 13 residues. V lost 3 bases and J lost 6; bases outside the gene matches: 4. The germline CDR1 and CDR2 sequences are DFQATT and SNEGSKA (reference sequence). The CDR3 here is CSARTGDRQPQHF. CDR3 sequence (DNA): TGCAGTGCTAGGACAGGGGATCGTCAGCCCCAGCATTTT.

About this clonotype: A much larger clone differs from this one at a single base, so this may be a read error. This chain uses TRBV11-2 with TRBJ2-5; D may be TRBD1 or TRBD2 (5 bases each). Germline CDR1 is SGHAT and CDR2 is FQNNGV. The CDR3 totals 11 residues. The CDR3 here is CASSLGGTQSF. The CDR3 DNA is TGTGCCAGCAGCTTAGGGGGGACCCAGTCCTTC.

In its sample, this clonotype was seen many times. The gene calls are TRBV6-6 and TRBJ1-2; D is unclear. The CDR3 totals 12 residues. CDR1 is MNHNY, CDR2 SVGAGI, per germline (reference sequence). Trimming took 6 bases from V and 7 from J, leaving 12 bases between them. CDR3 residues: CASSNGEGGYTF. For the CDR3, the DNA is TGTGCCAGCAGCAACGGAGAGGGTGGCTACACCTTC.

The V and J genes are TRBV5-1 and TRBJ2-7; D ambiguous. The V end was cut by 2 bases, the J end by 2 bases, with 14 bases between. Germline CDR1 is SGHRS and CDR2 is YFSETQ. There are 15 residues in the CDR3. For the CDR3, the DNA is TGCGCCAGCAGCTTACCCCAGACCGCGACCTACGAGCAGTACTTC. The encoded protein is CASSLPQTATYEQYF.

This chain links TRBV5-6 with TRBJ2-5; 7 positions match TRBD2. The end of the DNA aligns better with TRBJ2-7, so the J call may be wrong. CDR1 and CDR2 from the germline V gene are SGHDT and YYEEEE. This CDR3 has 15 residues. In nucleotides, the CDR3 is TGTGCCAGCAGCCGGCGTGCTGCTAGCGGCAACGAGCAGTACTTC. Translation gives CASSRRAASGNEQYF.

The chain links TRBV7-2 to TRBJ2-3, with D perhaps matching TRBD2 (6 bases). Trimming pared 4 bases from V and 3 bases from J, leaving 17 bases between. CDR1 SGHTA and CDR2 FQGNSA come from the germline V gene. This CDR3 is 16 amino acids long. CDR3 loop: CASSSGTLRRTDTQYF. In DNA form, the CDR3 reads TGTGCCAGCAGCTCCGGGACTCTTAGGAGGACAGATACGCAGTATTTT.

In this sample, this clonotype turned up once. Sequence at one end of the junction differs from germline and may be a read error. This chain joins TRBV7-6 and TRBJ2-3; TRBD1 matches at 10 bases. The CDR3 runs 14 residues. Germline CDR1 is SGHVS and CDR2 is FNYEAQ. CDR3 residues: CASSAGQGTDTQYF. The CDR3 coding sequence is TGTGCGAGCAGCGCGGGACAGGGGACAGATACGCAGTATTTT.

A note on this clonotype: This could be a read error, since a much larger clone is one nucleotide away. Given the absence of the conserved phenylalanine or tryptophan at the CDR3 end, a read error is likely. In DNA form, the CDR3 reads TGTGCCAGCAGTCCAGCGGCTAGCGGGAGTAGTAGGAATGAGCAGTTCGTC. Protein: CASSPAASGSSRNEQFV. The chain is built from TRBV6-1 and TRBJ2-1; 10 nucleotides agree with TRBD2. CDR3 length equals 17 residues. The junction had 14 bases not matched to a gene; V was cut back by 5 bases and J by 7 bases. The germline V gene encodes CDR1 MNHNS and CDR2 SASEGT.

The V and J genes are TRBV6-6 and TRBJ2-5, with D possibly TRBD2 on 5 matching bases. Per germline, CDR1 MNHNY and CDR2 SVGAGI (reference sequence). The germline V and J ends were trimmed by 10 bases and 1 base, with 16 bases remaining between them. The CDR3 consists of 14 residues. CDR3 loop: CATTRGPPQETQYF. For the CDR3, the DNA is TGTGCCACCACAAGAGGGCCCCCCCAAGAGACCCAGTACTTC.

The chain joins TRBV4-3 to TRBJ2-7, with D perhaps matching TRBD2 (5 bases). The CDR3 loop spans 16 amino acids. The germline V gene has CDR1 LGHNA and CDR2 YSLEER. V dropped 0 bases and J dropped 0 bases, with 12 bases sitting between them. The CDR3 protein is CASSQDFSSSSYEQYF. The CDR3 DNA sequence: TGCGCCAGCAGCCAAGATTTTTCTAGCAGCTCCTACGAGCAGTACTTC.

This clonotype was found a few times. This chain connects TRBV5-1 to TRBJ2-7; D gene uncertain. Germline CDR1 is SGHRS and CDR2 is YFSETQ. Between the trimmed V and J ends, which lost 0 bases and 0 bases, there was a span of 10 bases. The CDR3 runs 15 residues. The CDR3 sequence is CASSLATEPSYEQYF. CDR3 nucleotides: TGCGCCAGCAGCTTGGCCACGGAACCCTCCTACGAGCAGTACTTC.

This clonotype has at least ten counts. V is TRBV10-3 and J is TRBJ2-7; TRBD1 matches at 8 bases. Germline lookup yields CDR1 ENHRY and CDR2 SYGVKD. The CDR3 length is 11 residues. The V and J ends lost 10 bases and 6 bases, in that order; junction bases with no gene match: 5. Written as DNA, the CDR3 is TGTGCCACTTCAGGGGGCGGCGAGCAGTACTTC. Amino acids: CATSGGGEQYF.

This clonotype was picked up many times. V is TRBV6-6 and J is TRBJ2-3, with D perhaps matching TRBD1 or TRBD2 (7 bases each). V was pared by 5 bases and J by 1 base, with 16 bases between. The CDR3 has 16 amino acids. The V gene's germline CDR1 is MNHNY and CDR2 SVGAGI (reference sequence). The CDR3 DNA is TGTGCCAGCAGTCAGGGGGGGACCCGCGGCACAGATACGCAGTATTTT. The encoded protein is CASSQGGTRGTDTQYF.